This T cell receptor beta chain was obtained from a study of cytomegalovirus exposure and HLA in healthy donors. Whereas donors were nominally healthy upon sampling, unrecorded immune exposures were probable. This clone showed up just a few times. The target antigen is unknown. The PCR made use of 60 Vbeta and 13 Jbeta primers. Assay used: immunoSEQ multiplex PCR; TCRdb lists only in-frame clones, some missing. Of 150,000 to 200,000 clones in the sample, over 65% were seen once. Germline loops: CDR1 MGHRA, CDR2 YSYEKL. The CDR3 is made up of 16 amino acids. Unmatched junction bases numbered 6, after V lost 4 bases and J lost 1 base. General observations from the study: Using a false discovery rate of 0.05, a later analysis showed that about 16,000 TCR beta sequences were associated with HLA alleles. A later analysis showed HLA-associated TCR beta chains outstripping equally common others in clonal expansion.

The rearrangement joins TRBV4-1 to TRBJ2-5; the match to TRBD2 covers 10 bases. The receptor was isolated from a man between 18 and 29 years old in good health and CMV-seropositive. The sequencing input was PBMCs. As DNA, the CDR3 is TGCGCCAGCAGCCTCCGAGCGGGGGGGACCCAAGAGACCCAGTACTTC. Protein: CASSLRAGGTQETQYF.